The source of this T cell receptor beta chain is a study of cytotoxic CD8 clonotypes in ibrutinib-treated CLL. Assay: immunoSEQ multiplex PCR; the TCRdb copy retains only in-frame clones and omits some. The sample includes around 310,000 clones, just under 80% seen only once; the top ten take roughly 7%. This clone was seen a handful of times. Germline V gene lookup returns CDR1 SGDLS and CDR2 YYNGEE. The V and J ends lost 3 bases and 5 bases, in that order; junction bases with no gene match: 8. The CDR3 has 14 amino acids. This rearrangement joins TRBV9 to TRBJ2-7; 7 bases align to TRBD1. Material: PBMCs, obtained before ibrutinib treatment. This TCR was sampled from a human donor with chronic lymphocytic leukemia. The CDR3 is CASSGQQGIDEQYF. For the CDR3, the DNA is TGTGCCAGCAGCGGACAACAGGGGATCGACGAGCAGTACTTC.